This T cell receptor (beta chain) appears in the sequencing data of a study of beta chain features in type 1 diabetes. Study-level findings and limits: A moderate, significant TCRB CDR3 shortening appeared in type 1 diabetes across four CD4+ subsets.

Sorted CD4+ subsets: naive, central memory, regulatory, stem cell-like memory (CD45RO/CCR7/CD25/CD127/CD95/CD27 panel). Trimming took 5 bases from V and 8 from J; bases not matched to a gene: 10. The CDR3 length is 14 residues. The V gene's germline CDR1 is SGHKS and CDR2 YYEKEE (reference sequence). This clone was seen only a few times. Its antigen is undetermined. The authors reverse transcribed all of the isolated RNA, so sequencing captured expressed TCRB transcripts. Only in-frame clones appear in the TCRdb table, and some are missing; sequencing was by immunoSEQ multiplex PCR. Of 150,000 to 200,000 clones detected, approximately 7.8% appear once; the ten largest clones hold about 0.95%.

The clonotype originates from a woman in her forties with type 1 diabetes. The V call is TRBV5-5, the J call TRBJ2-1; 7 nucleotides agree with TRBD1. Sequenced material: central memory CD4+ T cells from blood. For the CDR3, the DNA is TGTGCCAGCAGTTCCGGGACAGCATCGGATGAGCAGTTCTTC. It yields the protein CASSSGTASDEQFF. Full variable domain (remainder filled in from reference TRBV5-5 and TRBJ2-1): DAGVTQSPTHLIKTRGQQVTLRCSPISGHKSVSWYQQVLGQGPQFIFQYYEKEERGRGNFPDRFSARQFPNYSSELNVNALLLGDSALYLCASSSGTASDEQFFGPGTRLTVL.